This is a list of T cell receptor beta chains from one sample in a study of blood T cell repertoires in COVID-19. Assay used: immunoSEQ multiplex PCR; TCRdb lists only in-frame clones, some missing. Among about 300,000 clones listed, 65% to 90% were seen once. The sequenced sample was PBMCs or T cells enriched from blood (not recorded which). These receptors all stem from a man aged 25-45 years who had recovered from COVID-19. CDR3s leave out the opening cysteine and the closing phenylalanine or tryptophan.

j_gene: TRBJ1-4
v_gene: TRBV11-3
CDR3aa: ASSKFVGGAANEKLF

j_gene: TRBJ2-1
v_gene: TRBV10-1
CDR3aa: ASSASGGAAF

j_gene: TRBJ2-5
v_gene: TRBV14
CDR3aa: ASSQEQADYQETQY

j_gene: TRBJ2-3
v_gene: TRBV5-1
CDR3aa: ASSWGLAAFTDTQY

j_gene: TRBJ1-1
v_gene: TRBV12-3/TRBV12-4
CDR3aa: ASVKGDPREAF

j_gene: TRBJ2-3
v_gene: TRBV21-1
CDR3aa: ASSKAKERGARSDTQY

j_gene: TRBJ1-4
v_gene: TRBV6-1
CDR3aa: ASSEVRGSVRENEKLF

j_gene: TRBJ1-1
v_gene: TRBV7-2
CDR3aa: ATTHPRQWNTEAF

j_gene: TRBJ1-5
v_gene: TRBV19
CDR3aa: ASSIEGAHSNQPQH

j_gene: TRBJ2-7
v_gene: TRBV7-6
CDR3aa: ASSRDRGPYEQY

j_gene: TRBJ2-4
v_gene: TRBV12-3/TRBV12-4
CDR3aa: ASSRGQALH

j_gene: TRBJ2-7
v_gene: TRBV19
CDR3aa: ASSIGQGRYEQY

j_gene: TRBJ1-3
v_gene: TRBV29-1
CDR3aa: SVTFGNTIY

j_gene: TRBJ1-5
v_gene: TRBV19
CDR3aa: ASSGTGWEPQH

j_gene: TRBJ1-5
v_gene: TRBV30
CDR3aa: AWGGSVTGDQPQH

j_gene: TRBJ2-5
v_gene: TRBV21-1
CDR3aa: ASSKAGGPETQY

j_gene: TRBJ2-4
v_gene: TRBV6-1
CDR3aa: ASSELGSLAKNIQY

j_gene: TRBJ2-7
v_gene: TRBV6-1
CDR3aa: ASSEIGSSYEQY

j_gene: TRBJ1-4
v_gene: TRBV18
CDR3aa: ASSSTTNEKLF

j_gene: TRBJ2-5
v_gene: TRBV4-1
CDR3aa: ASSPYFSSETQY

j_gene: TRBJ2-2
v_gene: TRBV24-1
CDR3aa: ATSVRDRGDGTGELF

j_gene: TRBJ2-7
v_gene: TRBV10-1
CDR3aa: ASSAVSYEQY

j_gene: TRBJ2-7
v_gene: TRBV18
CDR3aa: ASSPSGTALQY

j_gene: TRBJ1-4
v_gene: TRBV7-6
CDR3aa: ASSLRGSREKLF

j_gene: TRBJ1-2
v_gene: TRBV5-1
CDR3aa: ASGEGGAVNGYT

j_gene: TRBJ2-2
v_gene: TRBV19
CDR3aa: ASSIAGRELF

j_gene: TRBJ2-7
v_gene: TRBV5-8
CDR3aa: ASSLAGRYEQY

j_gene: TRBJ2-1
v_gene: TRBV18
CDR3aa: ASSAGLSDYNEQF

j_gene: TRBJ2-1
v_gene: TRBV6-5
CDR3aa: ASSHNNEQF

j_gene: TRBJ1-1
v_gene: TRBV28
CDR3aa: ASRGVQNTEAF

j_gene: TRBJ1-5
v_gene: TRBV12-3/TRBV12-4
CDR3aa: ASSTYTGQPQH

j_gene: TRBJ1-1
v_gene: TRBV5-1
CDR3aa: ASSSGQGNTEAF